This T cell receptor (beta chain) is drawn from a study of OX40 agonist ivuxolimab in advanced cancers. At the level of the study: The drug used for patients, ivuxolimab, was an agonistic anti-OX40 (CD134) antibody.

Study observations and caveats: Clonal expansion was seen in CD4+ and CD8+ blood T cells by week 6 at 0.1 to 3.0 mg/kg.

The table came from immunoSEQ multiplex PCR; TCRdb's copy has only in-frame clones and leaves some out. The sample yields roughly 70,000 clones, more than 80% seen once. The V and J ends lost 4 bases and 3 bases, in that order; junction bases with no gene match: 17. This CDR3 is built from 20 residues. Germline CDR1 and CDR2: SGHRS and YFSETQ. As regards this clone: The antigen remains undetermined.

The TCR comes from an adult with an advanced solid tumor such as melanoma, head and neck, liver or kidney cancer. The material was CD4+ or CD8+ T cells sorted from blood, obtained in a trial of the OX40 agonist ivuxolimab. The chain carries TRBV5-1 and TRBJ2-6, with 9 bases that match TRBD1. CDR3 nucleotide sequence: TGCGCCAGCAGCACCGATCCTTCGGGACAGGGCTTCTTTGGGGCCAACGTCCTGACTTTC. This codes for CASSTDPSGQGFFGANVLTF. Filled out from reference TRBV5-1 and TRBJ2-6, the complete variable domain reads KAGVTQTPRYLIKTRGQQVTLSCSPISGHRSVSWYQQTPGQGLQFLFEYFSETQRNKGNFPGRFSGRQFSNSRSEMNVSTLELGDSALYLCASSTDPSGQGFFGANVLTFGAGSRLTVL.